The 16 T cell receptor beta chains below come from one sample, sequenced in a study of T cell repertoires in cytomegalovirus infection. Their target antigens are unknown. TCRdb independently ran MiXCR on the reads; one entry per CDR3 protein. Of hundreds of thousands of distinct CDR3 sequences listed, approximately 32% are singletons. The material sequenced was cultured CD8+ T cells from PBMCs, taken from culture after CMV antigen stimulation. Every receptor here comes from a human donor in good health (CMV status not recorded). Some clones in this sample may be carry-over from other donors' samples.

There are a few counts of this clonotype. This rearrangement joins TRBV9 to TRBJ2-3; 8 bases are a match to TRBD1. J lost 4 bases, V lost 0 bases, and 1 base had no gene match. Per germline, CDR1 SGDLS and CDR2 YYNGEE. CDR3 length equals 14 residues. The CDR3 is CASSVADRADTQYF. The CDR3 DNA reads as TGTGCCAGCAGCGTAGCGGACAGGGCAGATACGCAGTATTTT.

The V and J genes are TRBV24-1 and TRBJ2-5; D call uncertain. The CDR3 is 16 amino acids. CDR1 and CDR2 from the germline V gene are KGHDR and SFDVKD. The V gene lost 4 bases and the J gene lost 5 bases, with 19 bases spanning the gap. The DNA for the CDR3 is TGTGCCACCAGTGACCCCGGAGAGCCGGACGCGGAGACCCAGTACTTC. Its protein product is CATSDPGEPDAETQYF.

This clonotype has only one observation. DNA for the CDR3: TGTGCCACCAGCGTGAACGGGGAGCTGTTTTTT. It encodes CATSVNGELFF. The chain carries TRBV15 and TRBJ2-2; D remains ambiguous. The germline gives CDR1 LNHNV, CDR2 YYDKDF (reference sequence). The CDR3 loop spans 11 amino acids. Trimming took off 5 bases at V and 7 bases at J, with 5 bases between the two ends.

This chain joins TRBV7-9 and TRBJ1-3, with 7 bases lining up with TRBD1. V shed 6 bases, J shed 8 bases, and the junction held 4 bases outside the gene matches. The CDR3 spans 12 residues. In germline, CDR1 is SEHNR, CDR2 FQNEAQ (reference sequence). The DNA of the CDR3 is TGTGCCAGCAGTCGACAGGGAGACACCATATATTTT. Translation gives CASSRQGDTIYF.

This clonotype has ten or more counts. The V call is TRBV7-9, the J call TRBJ2-3; TRBD1 or TRBD2 may be the D gene (6 bases each). Germline loops: CDR1 SEHNR, CDR2 FQNEAQ (reference sequence). Trimming removed 3 bases from V and 5 bases from J, with 15 bases in between. CDR3 length equals 15 residues. CDR3 nucleotide sequence: TGTGCCAGCAGCTTTTCCGGGGGCGAAAGAGATACGCAGTATTTT. This encodes CASSFSGGERDTQYF.

This clonotype has only a few counts. V and J are TRBV27 and TRBJ1-6; no clear D gene. Germline V gene data show CDR1 as MNHEY and CDR2 as SMNVEV (reference sequence). The CDR3 consists of 16 residues. Between the trimmed V and J ends, which lost 0 bases and 3 bases, there was a span of 9 bases. The CDR3 nucleotides are TGTGCCAGCAGTTTATCATCCGGGGACTATAATTCACCCCTCCACTTT. It translates to CASSLSSGDYNSPLHF.

This clonotype occurred many times. The chain employs TRBV7-2 and TRBJ1-5; 8 bases map to TRBD1. The V gene end was trimmed by 0 bases and the J gene end by 3 bases; junction bases not matched to a gene: 13. CDR1 is SGHTA, CDR2 FQGNSA, per germline. The CDR3 covers 19 residues. The CDR3 reads CASSLAGTGRRELNQPQHF. CDR3 sequence (DNA): TGTGCCAGCAGCTTAGCGGGGACAGGTCGCAGGGAACTCAATCAGCCCCAGCATTTT.

V is TRBV6-2 or TRBV6-3 and J is TRBJ2-7, with D possibly called TRBD1 or TRBD2 (5 bases each). CDR1 is MNHEY, CDR2 SVGEGT, per germline. The CDR3 sequence is 14 residues long. Trimming removed 2 bases at V and 4 bases at J, with 12 bases between. The CDR3 protein is CASSYPGDPYEQYV. CDR3 bases: TGTGCCAGCAGTTACCCCGGGGACCCATACGAGCAGTACGTC.

There are a few counts of this clonotype. At one boundary the junction diverges from the germline segment, which might be a read error. The J gene is TRBJ1-5, the V gene TRBV7-6; the D is unclear. Germline assignment: CDR1 SGHVS and CDR2 FNYEAQ. The CDR3 is made up of 17 amino acids. The DNA for the CDR3 is TGTGCCAGCAGTTTAGACGGGCGGACGTTTAGCAATCAGCCCCAGCATTTT. This encodes CASSLDGRTFSNQPQHF.

The table lists this clonotype with a few counts. The rearrangement joins TRBV12-3 or TRBV12-4 to TRBJ2-1; the D gene is possibly TRBD1 (5 bases). The CDR3 spans 15 residues. The ends were cut back, 2 bases at V and 4 bases at J, with 12 bases in the middle. The CDR3 protein is CASSLQGKVYNEQFF. The CDR3 DNA follows: TGTGCCAGCAGTTTACAGGGAAAGGTTTACAATGAGCAGTTCTTC.

The sample holds a few counts of this clonotype. The rearrangement uses TRBV27 and TRBJ1-2, with 11 bases matching TRBD1. Looked up from germline, CDR1 is MNHEY and CDR2 is SMNVEV (reference sequence). V trimming: 8 bases; J trimming: 10 bases; junction bases outside the gene matches: 9. The length of the CDR3 is 13 residues. The CDR3 DNA reads as TGTGCCAGCGGCCCGGGACAGGGGGTTGCCTACACCTTC. This codes for CASGPGQGVAYTF.

The genes are TRBV7-9 and TRBJ2-7; D may be TRBD1 (5 bases). Germline CDR1 reads SEHNR; CDR2 reads FQNEAQ (reference sequence). Between the trimmed V and J ends, which lost 5 bases and 0 bases, there was a span of 17 bases. The CDR3 is 16 amino acids. CDR3: CASSPPGQGSSYEQYF. For the CDR3, the DNA is TGTGCCAGCAGCCCCCCTGGGCAGGGTAGCTCCTACGAGCAGTACTTC.

The table lists this clonotype with a few counts. V usage is TRBV19 and J usage is TRBJ1-5, with 8 bases aligning to TRBD1. Germline V lookup: CDR1 LNHDA, CDR2 SQIVND (reference sequence). Trimming at V came to 2 bases and at J to 2 bases, leaving 5 bases not matched to a gene. The CDR3 contains 16 residues. The CDR3 region is CASSIIGQGGNQPQHF. Here the CDR3 DNA reads TGTGCCAGTAGTATAATTGGACAGGGCGGCAATCAGCCCCAGCATTTT.

This clonotype was detected many times. This sequence joins TRBV7-6 and TRBJ2-2; possible D gene TRBD2, 6 bases. In germline, CDR1 is SGHVS, CDR2 FNYEAQ. Between the trimmed V and J ends, which lost 5 bases and 3 bases, there was a span of 10 bases. This CDR3 is 14 amino acids long. The chain's CDR3 is CASSPSGDTGELFF. CDR3 sequence (DNA): TGTGCCAGCAGCCCGTCGGGGGACACCGGGGAGCTGTTTTTT.

The V gene is TRBV5-4, the J gene TRBJ1-2, with 10 nucleotides matching TRBD1. This CDR3 has 16 amino acids. Germline CDR1 SGHNT, CDR2 YYREEE (reference sequence). V lost 4 bases, J lost 2 bases, and 8 bases stayed unmatched. This chain's CDR3 is CASSRPGQGTNYGYTF. CDR3 sequence (DNA): TGTGCCAGCAGCCGGCCGGGACAGGGGACAAACTATGGCTACACCTTC.

This clonotype was observed a handful of times. The V and J genes are TRBV15 and TRBJ2-5; TRBD2 matches at 10 bases. This CDR3 is 16 amino acids long. Trimming took 5 bases from V and 5 from J; bases not matched to a gene: 11. Germline CDR1 and CDR2: LNHNV and YYDKDF (reference sequence). CDR3 in amino acids: CATSPGIAGGTETQYF. Here the CDR3 DNA reads TGTGCCACCAGCCCAGGAATAGCGGGGGGCACGGAGACCCAGTACTTC.